These T cell receptor beta chains were read from a single sample in a study of CD8+CD57+ T cells in acquired aplastic anemia. TCRdb redid the calling of the reads with MiXCR, one entry per CDR3 protein. The data show 200,000 or so distinct CDR3 sequences, over 60% seen once. Sequencing used sorted CD4+, CD8+, or CD8+CD57+ T cells (not recorded which) from PBMCs. These receptors were obtained from a human donor with severe aplastic anemia or a healthy control (not recorded which). Both conserved end residues are part of each CDR3. The order of the fields is V gene, clone size, J gene, D gene, CDR3 DNA, CDR3 protein. D genes are given only for firm matches. The size of a clone is reported for some rows only, either as once, few or many, or as a class for expanded clones.

>TRBV25-1|.|TRBJ1-1|.
TGTGCCAGCCATCCTCCGGGAACCACTGAAGCTTTCTTT
CASHPPGTTEAFF
>TRBV6-5|.|TRBJ1-6|.
TGTGCCAGCACTGGGGCCTATAATTCACCCCTCCACTTT
CASTGAYNSPLHF
>TRBV9|many|TRBJ1-4|.
TGTGCCTCCGGGGGTTTAGGTGAAAAACTGTTTTTT
CASGGLGEKLFF
>TRBV7-9|.|TRBJ2-5|.
TGTGCCAGCAGCTTATACAGGGATTTCAAAGAGACCCAGTACTTC
CASSLYRDFKETQYF
>TRBV18|.|TRBJ1-3|TRBD1
TGTGCCAGCTCACCCCCGTACGGGACAGGCTCTGGAAACACCATATATTTT
CASSPPYGTGSGNTIYF
>TRBV9|many|TRBJ2-2|TRBD1
TGTGCCAGCAGTGACAGGGTTACCGGGGAGCTGTTTTTT
CASSDRVTGELFF
>TRBV7-2|.|TRBJ2-3|TRBD1
TGTGCCAGCAGCTCCGGGACAGGACGCGGGGATACGCAGTATTTT
CASSSGTGRGDTQYF
>TRBV29-1|few|TRBJ2-7|.
TGCAGCCAGTCCTCTGGCGGCAGCTCCTACGAGCAGTACTTC
CSQSSGGSSYEQYF
>TRBV19|.|TRBJ2-3|.
TGTGCCAGTAGTACGGCAGATACGCAGTATTTT
CASSTADTQYF
>TRBV19|many|TRBJ2-2|.
TGTGCCACCACGAGTCCGGGACACTACACCGGGGAGCTGTTTTTT
CATTSPGHYTGELFF
>TRBV9|many|TRBJ2-1|TRBD2
TGTGCCAGCAACCCTAGCGGGGGGCCGCGCAATGAGCAGTTCTTC
CASNPSGGPRNEQFF
>TRBV4-3|.|TRBJ2-7|.
TGCGCCAGCAGCCAGGACCAACTCCAGAACTACGAGCAGTACTTC
CASSQDQLQNYEQYF
>TRBV20-1|.|TRBJ2-2|.
TGCAGTGCTCTAGCCGGGACTACCGGGGAGCTGTTTTTT
CSALAGTTGELFF
>TRBV2|.|TRBJ1-6|.
TGTGCCAGCAGTGTAGGTGGAACGTGGAATTCACCCCTCCACTTT
CASSVGGTWNSPLHF
>TRBV30|.|TRBJ2-2|TRBD2
TGTGCCTGGAGTGTACCCGGACTAGCGACCGGGGAGCTGTTTTTT
CAWSVPGLATGELFF
>TRBV5-8|.|TRBJ2-5|TRBD2
TGTGCCAGCAGCCGATCGGGACTAGCGGACCTGGTAGGAGCCCAGTACTTC
CASSRSGLADLVGAQYF
>TRBV20-1|.|TRBJ2-7|.
TGCAGTGCTAGAGATATCTCCAGCTACGAGCAGTACTTC
CSARDISSYEQYF
>TRBV20-1|few|TRBJ1-2|TRBD1
TGCAGTGCTAGAGAAAGGACAGGGCTGTTAACTATGGGGGGCTACACCTTC
CSARERTGLLTMGGYTF
>TRBV20-1|.|TRBJ2-5|.
TGCAGTGCTAGACCGGCCCGCCAAGAGACCCAGTACTTC
CSARPARQETQYF
>TRBV5-1|.|TRBJ2-7|TRBD1
TGCGCCAGCAGCATGGGACAGGGTCGGTCGTTTGAGCAGTACTTC
CASSMGQGRSFEQYF
>TRBV5-4|.|TRBJ2-1|TRBD2
TGTGCCAGCAGCAATCCGGGACTAGCGGGGGGAAGTAACAATGAGCAGTTCTTC
CASSNPGLAGGSNNEQFF
>TRBV9|.|TRBJ2-6|.
TGTGCCAGCAGCCCCAGCGGGTGGTTCTCTGGGGCCAACGTCCTGACTTTC
CASSPSGWFSGANVLTF
>TRBV2|.|TRBJ2-1|.
TGTGCCAGCTCAATGGCGGGGCGACGCCCCAATGAGCAGTTCTTC
CASSMAGRRPNEQFF
>TRBV5-1|.|TRBJ2-5|TRBD2
TGCGCCAGTCATGACAGCCTAACGAACACCGGGGAGGGAGGGCAAGAGACCCAGTACTTC
CASHDSLTNTGEGGQETQYF
>TRBV7-8|few|TRBJ2-7|.
TGTGCCAGCGCTCCTCCCCCACCGAACGCCTACGAGCAGTACTTC
CASAPPPPNAYEQYF
>TRBV20-1|.|TRBJ1-2|.
TGCAGTGCCACGAACCAAGGGGATGGCTACACCTTC
CSATNQGDGYTF
>TRBV5-1|.|TRBJ2-5|.
TGCGCCAGCAGCTTGGAGGCCAGGGGGGGGGAGACCCAGTACTTC
CASSLEARGGETQYF
>TRBV10-1|.|TRBJ2-7|.
TGCGCCAGCAGCCCTGGGAATTCCTACGAGCAGTACTTC
CASSPGNSYEQYF
>TRBV19|few|TRBJ2-3|.
TGTGCCAGTAGTCTAGAGGCCGGGAGCACAGATACGCAGTATTTT
CASSLEAGSTDTQYF
>TRBV5-1|.|TRBJ2-7|.
TGCGCCAGCAGCTTGGGCGGGTCCTCCCCCTACGAGCAGTACTTC
CASSLGGSSPYEQYF
>TRBV20-1|once|TRBJ2-5|TRBD1
TGCAGTGCCCCCCGGACAGGGGAAGAGACCCAGTACTTC
CSAPRTGEETQYF
>TRBV19|many|TRBJ1-1|.
TGTGCCAGTACAGGCTTAGGGTCTGGCACTGAAGCTTTCTTT
CASTGLGSGTEAFF
>TRBV10-3|once|TRBJ1-6|TRBD1
TGTGCCATCAGTGAGTCGGACAGGGGCGAACCACCTCCCAACTCACCCCTCCACTTT
CAISESDRGEPPPNSPLHF
>TRBV7-9|.|TRBJ2-7|TRBD2
TGTGCCAGTAGCAGCAGCGGGGGCCGCTCCTACGAGCAGTACTTC
CASSSSGGRSYEQYF
>TRBV20-1|.|TRBJ2-7|TRBD2
TGCAGTGCTAGAGATTTAGTAGCGGGATCCTACGAGCAGTACTTC
CSARDLVAGSYEQYF
>TRBV20-1|.|TRBJ1-2|.
TGCAGTGCGGAGCTCCCGACGGACTATGGCCACACCTTC
CSAELPTDYGHTF